This TCR beta chain was observed in a study of blood T cell repertoires in COVID-19. The overall study: Samples of COVID-19 (acute and convalescent) were obtained from the United States, Italy and Spain. Sample material is recorded as cDNA or gDNA derived from T cells, B-cell-depleted T cells, or PBMCs.

V was clipped by 3 bases and J by 4 bases, with 3 bases between them. Germline V gene lookup returns CDR1 SNHLY and CDR2 FYNNEI. The CDR3 has 11 amino acids. Original processing notes: For nucleated cells, counts were estimated from reference gene primer amplification. TCRdb keeps only in-frame clones here, not all; method: immunoSEQ multiplex PCR. That table gives V, J and clone size, and the DNA gave D and trimming. The table shows about 150,000 clones, with around 85% occurring only once. Input material: peripheral blood. This TCR was sampled from a woman in her 70s with acute or convalescent COVID-19. The J gene is TRBJ1-2, the V gene TRBV2, with D unresolved. CDR3 nucleotide sequence: TGTGCCAGCAGTGACCTCTATGGCTACACCTTC. Translating it yields CASSDLYGYTF.